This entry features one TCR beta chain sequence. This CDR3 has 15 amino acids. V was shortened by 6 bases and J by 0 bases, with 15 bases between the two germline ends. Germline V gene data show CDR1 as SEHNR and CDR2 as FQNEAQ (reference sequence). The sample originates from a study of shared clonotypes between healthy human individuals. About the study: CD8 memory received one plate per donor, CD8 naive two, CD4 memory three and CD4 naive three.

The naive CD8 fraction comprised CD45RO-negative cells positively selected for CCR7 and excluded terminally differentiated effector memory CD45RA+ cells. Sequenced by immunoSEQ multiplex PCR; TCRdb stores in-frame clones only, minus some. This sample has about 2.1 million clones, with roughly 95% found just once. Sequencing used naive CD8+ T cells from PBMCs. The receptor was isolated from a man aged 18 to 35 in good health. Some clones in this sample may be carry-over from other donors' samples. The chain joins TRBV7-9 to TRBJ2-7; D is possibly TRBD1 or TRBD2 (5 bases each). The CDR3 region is CASSSRDPGSYEQYF. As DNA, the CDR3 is TGTGCCAGCAGTTCTCGGGACCCCGGCTCCTACGAGCAGTACTTC.